This T cell receptor beta chain was identified in a study of CD8 T cells in Susac syndrome. The germline V gene has CDR1 SQVTM and CDR2 ANQGSEA. With V trimmed by 7 bases and J by 0 bases, 12 bases remained unmatched. The CDR3 length is 18 residues. Reverse transcription of roughly 0.45 to 1 ug RNA was carried out with random hexamers. TCRdb reanalysed the immunoSEQ multiplex PCR reads using MiXCR and keeps one entry per CDR3 protein. The data show about 80,000 distinct CDR3 sequences, 94% seen once. This TCR was recovered from a human donor in good health. The chain has TRBV29-1 and TRBJ2-6, with 10 bases matching TRBD1. Sequencing input: CD8+ T cells from PBMCs. CDR3 sequence (DNA): TGCAGCGGGGGTAGGGACAGGGGCCCTTCCTCTGGGGCCAACGTCCTGACTTTC. It yields the protein CSGGRDRGPSSGANVLTF.